This is a list of T cell receptor beta chains from one sample in a study of blood T cell repertoires in COVID-19. Repertoires were generated with immunoSEQ multiplex PCR, while TCRdb's copy carries only in-frame clones and drops some. The sample lists more than 250,000 clones; approximately 88% were seen once. Sequencing used peripheral blood. The receptor source for this set is a man aged 18 to 29 who had recovered from COVID-19. Both conserved end residues are part of each CDR3. A D gene is named only where the DNA matches it firmly.

>TRBJ1-1|TRBV5-4|.
TGTGCCAGCAGCTTGGAACGGGGTGCGGGTGTCGAAGCTTTCTTT
CASSLERGAGVEAFF
>TRBJ1-3|TRBV27|.
TGTGCCAGCAGTTTATCGGCAGGGTCTGGAAACACCATATATTTT
CASSLSAGSGNTIYF
>TRBJ2-1|TRBV14|TRBD2
TGTGCCAGCAGGACTAGCGGGAGTCGGTATGAGCAGTTCTTC
CASRTSGSRYEQFF
>TRBJ1-3|TRBV5-1|TRBD1
TGCGCCAGCAGCTTGGGTTCCACAGGGGCTGGAAACACCATATATTTT
CASSLGSTGAGNTIYF
>TRBJ2-7|TRBV4-1|.
TGCGCCAGCAGCCAAGAACTCTCGGTTTCCTACGAGCAGTACTTC
CASSQELSVSYEQYF
>TRBJ1-2|TRBV27|.
TGTGCCAGCAGTCGATATCCGTCGGCTAACTATGGCTACACCTTC
CASSRYPSANYGYTF
>TRBJ1-2|TRBV7-8|TRBD1
TGTGCCAGCAGCTTAGCGCCGACAGGGGGCTATAGCTATGGCTACACCTTC
CASSLAPTGGYSYGYTF
>TRBJ1-4|TRBV6-5|TRBD1
TGTGCCAGCAGTTACTCGCCGGGGACAGGGCAAGAAAAACTGTTTTTT
CASSYSPGTGQEKLFF
>TRBJ2-1|TRBV2|TRBD2
TGTGCCAGCCTGAGCCGGGACAGCACTAGCGGGAGGGTTGAGCAGTTCTTC
CASLSRDSTSGRVEQFF
>TRBJ1-1|TRBV5-1|.
TGCGCCAGCAGCTTAGATCCCAGGGGCAGTTCAGGCACTGAAGCTTTCTTT
CASSLDPRGSSGTEAFF
>TRBJ2-1|TRBV5-1|.
TGCGCCAGCAGCCCCGGGCAGGGGAGCTCCTACAATGAGCAGTTCTTC
CASSPGQGSSYNEQFF
>TRBJ2-1|TRBV7-6|TRBD1
TGTGCCAGCAGCTTAGGAGGGGACGGGACGACAGGGTCATACAATGAGCAGTTCTTC
CASSLGGDGTTGSYNEQFF
>TRBJ2-2|TRBV19|.
TGTGCCAGTAGTTCCCAGGGGGAGGTCGCCGGGGAGCTGTTTTTT
CASSSQGEVAGELFF
>TRBJ1-4|TRBV2|TRBD1
TGTGCCAGCAGAGGGACAGGACGTAATGAAAAACTGTTTTTT
CASRGTGRNEKLFF
>TRBJ1-1|TRBV18|.
TGTGCCAGCTCACCGCAGGTGGCTGAAGCTTTCTTT
CASSPQVAEAFF
>TRBJ1-6|TRBV19|TRBD1
TGTGCCAGTAGTATGTCGGGGGACAGTAATTCACCCCTCCACTTT
CASSMSGDSNSPLHF
>TRBJ2-3|TRBV11-3|TRBD1
TGTGCCAGCAGCCCGGGACAGCTGCCAGATACGCAGTATTTT
CASSPGQLPDTQYF
>TRBJ2-1|TRBV3-1/TRBV3-2|.
TGTGCCAGCAGCTACAGTAACAATGAGCAGTTCTTC
CASSYSNNEQFF
>TRBJ1-2|TRBV4-1|.
TGCGCCAGCAGCCCCCTGGGGGGCTATGGCTACACCTTC
CASSPLGGYGYTF